These 9 T cell receptor beta chains were all obtained from the same sample, sequenced in a study of OX40 agonist ivuxolimab in advanced cancers. Produced via immunoSEQ multiplex PCR; TCRdb's table is partial and in-frame only. The sample shows roughly 66,000 clones, about four fifths of them seen only once. The sequencing here drew on CD4+ or CD8+ T cells sorted from blood, taken in a trial of the OX40 agonist ivuxolimab. These receptors were collected from an adult with an advanced solid tumor such as melanoma, head and neck, liver or kidney cancer.

This clone was recorded once. The CDR3 here is CASSLEPGRETQYF. The DNA of the CDR3 is TGTGCCAGCAGCTTAGAGCCGGGTAGGGAGACCCAGTACTTC. The chain uses TRBV7-2 and TRBJ2-5; D gene ambiguous. Germline CDR1 is SGHTA and CDR2 is FQGNSA. CDR3 size: 14 residues. V was cut by 1 base and J by 5 bases, with 11 bases left in between.

V and J are TRBV5-4 and TRBJ1-1; 12 nucleotides agree with TRBD1. With 2 bases clipped from V and 10 bases from J, the junction kept 6 bases outside the gene matches. In germline, CDR1 is SGHNT, CDR2 YYREEE (reference sequence). This CDR3 has 14 residues. DNA for the CDR3: TGTGCCAGCAGCTTAGGGACAGGGGGCGTAGGAGCTTTCTTT. It is translated as CASSLGTGGVGAFF.

Only one count was recorded for this clone. This sequence joins TRBV6-1 and TRBJ1-2; no clear D. V lost 1 base, J lost 10 bases, and 10 bases lay in between. The CDR3 sequence is 12 residues long. The V gene's germline CDR1 is MNHNS and CDR2 SASEGT. The CDR3 reads CASSEGTKPYTF. The CDR3 coding sequence is TGTGCCAGCAGTGAAGGCACCAAACCCTACACCTTC.

This chain joins TRBV7-2 and TRBJ2-6; TRBD1 might be the D (6 bases). V lost 5 bases, J lost 0 bases, and 17 bases lay in between. The CDR3 totals 18 residues. Germline V gives CDR1 SGHTA, CDR2 FQGNSA. Here the CDR3 reads CASSREGQIGSGANVLTF. The CDR3 bases are TGTGCCAGCAGCCGAGAAGGACAGATTGGCTCTGGGGCCAACGTCCTGACTTTC.

The chain uses TRBV7-3 and TRBJ2-1, with D perhaps given as TRBD1 or TRBD2 (5 bases each). The CDR3 contains 15 residues. Germline V gene lookup returns CDR1 SGHTA and CDR2 FQGTGA. V shed 2 bases and J shed 3 bases, with 11 bases lying between them. The CDR3 DNA is TGTGCCAGCAGCTTACAGTCAGGGAGCTACAATGAGCAGTTCTTC. It translates to CASSLQSGSYNEQFF.

CDR3 in amino acids: CAWSVLNTRGGYTF. CDR3 DNA sequence: TGTGCCTGGAGTGTACTAAATACTAGGGGTGGCTACACCTTC. V gene TRBV30 combines with J gene TRBJ1-2; TRBD1 might be the D (5 bases). V lost 0 bases and J lost 7, with 15 bases in between. CDR1 GTSNPN and CDR2 SVGIG come from the germline V gene (reference sequence). This CDR3 has 14 amino acids.

J is TRBJ2-3 and V is TRBV5-6, with 9 bases matching TRBD1. The CDR3 loop spans 15 amino acids. V lost 4 bases to trimming and J lost 5 bases; unmatched junction nucleotides: 8. Germline V CDR1 and CDR2: SGHDT, YYEEEE. In DNA form, the CDR3 reads TGTGCCAGCAGCGGCCCGGGACAGGGAGGAGATACGCAGTATTTT. Translation: CASSGPGQGGDTQYF.

Points on this clone: Other DNA sequences in the sample encode the same CDR3. The chain carries TRBV5-4 and TRBJ2-3; the D gene is possibly TRBD1 (5 bases). V was trimmed by 0 bases and J by 1 base, leaving 9 bases between them. The CDR3 length is 15 residues. In germline, CDR1 is SGHNT, CDR2 YYREEE (reference sequence). This CDR3 is CASSLGGGGTDTQYF. CDR3 nucleotides: TGTGCCAGCAGCTTGGGGGGCGGAGGCACAGATACGCAGTATTTT.

The V call is TRBV4-1, the J call TRBJ1-3; D uncertain. Trimming took 1 base from V and 0 from J, leaving 7 bases between them. This CDR3 contains 15 residues. The germline CDR1 and CDR2 sequences are MGHRA and YSYEKL. Here the CDR3 DNA reads TGCGCCAGCAGCCAAGGGGTTCTCTCTGGAAACACCATATATTTT. This gives the protein CASSQGVLSGNTIYF.